The 20 T cell receptor beta chains below all came from one sample that was sequenced in a study of T cell responses to AZD1222 COVID-19 vaccine. Sequencing was performed with immunoSEQ multiplex PCR; in TCRdb, only in-frame clones are kept and a portion is missing. Here the sample spans around 120,000 clones, around nine tenths being singletons. The sequencing used peripheral blood, collected on day 0 of AZD1222 vaccination. These receptors originate from an adult in good health.

The chain recombines TRBV25-1 with TRBJ1-2; no clear D. Germline V lookup: CDR1 MGHDK, CDR2 SYGVNS. The germline V and J ends were trimmed by 5 bases and 4 bases, with 8 bases remaining between them. This CDR3 is 12 amino acids long. This CDR3 is CASSNSLYGYTF. The CDR3, as DNA: TGTGCCAGCAGTAACTCCCTCTATGGCTACACCTTC.

This chain links TRBV11-3 with TRBJ2-2, with 7 bases that match TRBD1. The CDR3 sequence is 16 residues long. Trimming took 6 bases from V and 6 from J; bases not matched to a gene: 13. Germline V CDR1 and CDR2: SGHNT, YENEEA. In nucleotides, the CDR3 is TGTGCCAGCAGTACGGTTAAAGGGGGCCTTCCCGGGGAGCTGTTTTTT. It is translated as CASSTVKGGLPGELFF.

This clone was seen only a few times. The rearrangement joins TRBV25-1 to TRBJ1-1; the D gene is possibly TRBD1 (5 bases). The CDR3 sequence is 13 residues long. V shed 6 bases and J shed 3 bases, with 11 bases lying between them. The germline CDR1 and CDR2 sequences are MGHDK and SYGVNS. CDR3 region: CASSPGSDTEAFF. CDR3 nucleotides: TGTGCCAGCAGCCCAGGGTCGGACACTGAAGCTTTCTTT.

This chain uses TRBV2 with TRBJ2-2; 11 bases are shared with TRBD1. CDR3 length: 14 residues. Germline V gene sequence: CDR1 SNHLY, CDR2 FYNNEI. V dropped 6 bases and J dropped 5; count of bases not matched to a gene: 2. The CDR3 spells CASRGQGVTGELFF. CDR3 coding DNA: TGTGCCAGCAGGGGACAGGGGGTGACCGGGGAGCTGTTTTTT. The full variable domain, rest sourced from reference TRBV2 and TRBJ2-2, is EPEVTQTPSHQVTQMGQEVILRCVPISNHLYFYWYRQILGQKVEFLVSFYNNEISEKSEIFDDQFSVERPDGSNFTLKIRSTKLEDSAMYFCASRGQGVTGELFFGEGSRLTVL.

The V call is TRBV2, the J call TRBJ1-5, with D perhaps matching TRBD1 (5 bases). Germline CDR1 SNHLY, CDR2 FYNNEI. The CDR3 is 14 amino acids. The germline V and J ends were trimmed by 7 bases and 3 bases, with 13 bases remaining between them. The CDR3 DNA reads as TGTGCCAGCAAACCGGGACTCCACAATCAGCCCCAGCATTTT. Protein: CASKPGLHNQPQHF.

The rearrangement uses TRBV7-9 and TRBJ2-6, with a possible D match to TRBD2 (5 bases). The CDR3 runs to 16 residues. V was shortened by 5 bases and J by 0 bases, with 11 bases between the two germline ends. Looked up from germline, CDR1 is SEHNR and CDR2 is FQNEAQ (reference sequence). As DNA, the CDR3 is TGTGCCAGCAGCCCCGGAGGTCTCTCTGGGGCCAACGTCCTGACTTTC. Translating gives CASSPGGLSGANVLTF.

The chain employs TRBV19 and TRBJ2-5; 9 nucleotides match TRBD1. The J segment lost 5 bases and the V segment lost 4 bases, leaving 8 bases of the junction unmatched. Germline V gene sequence: CDR1 LNHDA, CDR2 SQIVND (reference sequence). This CDR3 has 15 residues. The CDR3 region is CASSTSGQGRETQYF. CDR3 sequence (DNA): TGTGCCAGTAGTACGTCTGGACAGGGGAGGGAGACCCAGTACTTC.

This chain links TRBV20-1 with TRBJ2-5, with no clear D. V lost 3 bases and J 2 bases, leaving 10 bases between the germline ends. Per the germline V gene, CDR1 is DFQATT and CDR2 is SNEGSKA (reference sequence). CDR3 length: 13 amino acids. CDR3 sequence (DNA): TGCAGTGCTAGTTCCGACGCACAAGAGACCCAGTACTTC. The encoded protein is CSASSDAQETQYF.

This clone has a single count. CDR3 nucleotide sequence: TGTGCCAGCAGTGAAGCCACAGACAGGGGTCGGGGCTACACCTTC. Translated, it gives CASSEATDRGRGYTF. The chain is built from TRBV2 and TRBJ1-2; 8 nucleotides line up with TRBD1. V trimming: 0 bases; J trimming: 8 bases; junction bases outside the gene matches: 8. Germline CDR1 and CDR2: SNHLY and FYNNEI. The CDR3 covers 15 residues.

The chain is built from TRBV6-1 and TRBJ2-7; 7 bases fit TRBD1. V gave up 2 bases and J gave up 2 bases; unmatched junction bases: 6. Germline V gene sequence: CDR1 MNHNS, CDR2 SASEGT. The CDR3 sequence is 15 residues long. This chain's CDR3 is CASSEIRTGPYEQYF. Here the CDR3 DNA reads TGTGCCAGCAGTGAAATCCGGACAGGACCCTACGAGCAGTACTTC.

In this sample, this clone turned up a few times. The chain is built from TRBV5-1 and TRBJ2-7; D is possibly TRBD2 (5 bases). Trimming left V 4 bases short and J 4 bases short, with 9 bases between. The CDR3 is 12 amino acids. Germline assignment: CDR1 SGHRS and CDR2 YFSETQ. DNA of the CDR3: TGCGCCAGCAGCCTAGCCGAGTACGAGCAGTACTTC. It codes for CASSLAEYEQYF.

The chain combines TRBV11-2 with TRBJ2-7, with 12 positions matching TRBD1. This CDR3 has 15 residues. Germline trimming cut 5 bases from V and 6 bases from J; bases unmatched to any gene: 8. The V gene's germline CDR1 is SGHAT and CDR2 FQNNGV. The CDR3 nucleotides read TGTGCCAGCAGCACCCGAGGGACAGGGGGCGTCGAGCAGTACTTC. Amino acids: CASSTRGTGGVEQYF.

The chain uses TRBV9 and TRBJ1-3; D is uncertain. The CDR3 is made up of 14 amino acids. V shed 0 bases and J shed 4 bases, with 8 bases lying between them. Per germline, CDR1 SGDLS and CDR2 YYNGEE. Here the CDR3 reads CASSVGRGGNTIYF. In nucleotides, the CDR3 is TGTGCCAGCAGCGTAGGGAGAGGAGGAAACACCATATATTTT.

This chain links TRBV6-5 with TRBJ2-7, with a possible D match to TRBD2 (6 bases). This CDR3 has 12 residues. Per germline, CDR1 MNHEY and CDR2 SVGAGI. V was clipped by 5 bases and J by 2 bases, with 7 bases between them. The CDR3 nucleotides are TGTGCCAGCAGTCGGGGGACCTACGAGCAGTACTTC. Amino acids: CASSRGTYEQYF.

The chain is built from TRBV10-1 and TRBJ2-7; 7 bases fit TRBD1. This CDR3 has 18 amino acids. The trim removed 5 bases at V and 1 base at J, leaving 17 bases unmatched. Germline CDR1 WNHNN, CDR2 SYGVQD (reference sequence). CDR3 sequence: CASSLGRPGQRGSYEQYF. DNA for the CDR3: TGCGCCAGCAGTTTGGGTCGACCGGGACAGAGGGGGTCCTACGAGCAGTACTTC.

In its sample, this clone was seen a few times. The CDR3 region has the DNA TGTGCCAGTAGTCTGGAGTTGTCCTACAATGAGCAGTTCTTC. It is translated as CASSLELSYNEQFF. V and J are TRBV19 and TRBJ2-1; D gene ambiguous. The V gene lost 5 bases and the J gene lost 1 base, with 9 bases spanning the gap. The CDR3 has 14 residues. In germline, CDR1 is LNHDA, CDR2 SQIVND (reference sequence).

The chain uses TRBV5-1 and TRBJ1-2; D might be TRBD1 (6 bases). Germline-derived CDR1 and CDR2 are SGHRS and YFSETQ. This CDR3 region has 14 residues. The V and J ends lost 1 base and 4 bases respectively, with 11 bases between them. The CDR3 DNA follows: TGCGCCAGCAGCTTGAGTCCAGGGGTCTATGGCTACACCTTC. Translating it yields CASSLSPGVYGYTF.

This clone was seen just once. The chain recombines TRBV28 with TRBJ1-5; D remains unclear. Germline lookup yields CDR1 MDHEN and CDR2 SYDVKM. This CDR3 has 13 amino acids. With 3 bases removed from V and 4 bases from J, the gap between germline ends came to 7 bases. This CDR3 is CASSFSSNQPQHF. CDR3 nucleotides: TGTGCCAGCAGTTTTTCCTCAAATCAGCCCCAGCATTTT. The complete variable domain, with remaining parts taken from reference TRBV28 and TRBJ1-5, reads DVKVTQSSRYLVKRTGEKVFLECVQDMDHENMFWYRQDPGLGLRLIYFSYDVKMKEKGDIPEGYSVSREKKERFSLILESASTNQTSMYLCASSFSSNQPQHFGDGTRLSIL.

The rearrangement uses TRBV24-1 and TRBJ2-7; TRBD2 agrees at 8 bases. Germline loops: CDR1 KGHDR, CDR2 SFDVKD. The CDR3 has 16 residues. Trimming at V came to 2 bases and at J to 3 bases, leaving 8 bases not matched to a gene. Written as DNA, the CDR3 is TGTGCCACCAGTGATTATGGCGGGAGGATCATCTACGAGCAGTACTTC. It yields the protein CATSDYGGRIIYEQYF.

The rearrangement links TRBV29-1 to TRBJ2-7, with D perhaps matching TRBD2 (6 bases). Per germline, CDR1 SQVTM and CDR2 ANQGSEA. The CDR3 sequence is 13 residues long. V lost 3 bases and J lost 7, with 16 bases in between. The CDR3 region has the DNA TGCAGCGTTGACCCTGGGGGGATGAGAGAGCAGTACTTC. Amino acid sequence: CSVDPGGMREQYF.